The 29 T cell receptor beta chains in this list originate from one sample, sequenced in a study of response to subunit inactivated influenza vaccine. One entry per CDR3 protein results from TCRdb running MiXCR on the RT-PCR reads. This table holds 630,000 or so distinct CDR3 sequences, about a sixth found once. Sequencing was performed on PBMCs from blood, taken roughly 13 days after vaccination. Source of these receptors: a man between 45 and 60 years old who received an inactivated influenza vaccine.

The chain carries TRBV15 and TRBJ2-1, with D possibly matching TRBD2 (5 bases). CDR1 LNHNV and CDR2 YYDKDF come from the germline V gene (reference sequence). This CDR3 contains 17 residues. V gave up 0 bases and J gave up 7 bases, with 19 bases separating them. CDR3 region: CATSRDFLSGTLNEQFF. CDR3 nucleotides: TGTGCCACCAGCAGAGATTTCCTCAGCGGAACTTTAAATGAGCAGTTCTTC.

This clonotype was recorded a few times. The V gene is TRBV7-3, the J gene TRBJ2-2; D could derive from TRBD1 or TRBD2 (5 bases each). Per the germline V gene, CDR1 is SGHTA and CDR2 is FQGTGA. The CDR3 length is 14 residues. Trimming took 4 bases from V and 6 from J, leaving 12 bases between them. CDR3 DNA sequence: TGTGCCAGCAGCTGGGGGAGAGTGGCCGGGGAGCTGTTTTTT. Residues: CASSWGRVAGELFF.

This clonotype was counted between two and nine times. This rearrangement joins TRBV12-3 or TRBV12-4 to TRBJ2-7; 9 positions match TRBD1. CDR3 length equals 14 residues. The V gene end was trimmed by 7 bases and the J gene end by 2 bases; junction bases not matched to a gene: 6. The CDR3, as DNA: TGTGCCAGCAAAGGACAGGGGATGACCTACGAGCAGTACTTC. Translation: CASKGQGMTYEQYF.

V is TRBV9 and J is TRBJ1-5; D unresolved. The germline V gene has CDR1 SGDLS and CDR2 YYNGEE. Trimming removed 0 bases from V and 1 base from J, with 5 bases in between. This CDR3 spans 14 amino acids. The CDR3 protein is CASSVAGSNQPQHF. DNA for the CDR3: TGTGCCAGCAGCGTAGCGGGAAGCAATCAGCCCCAGCATTTT.

The gene calls are TRBV7-9 and TRBJ1-1, with D unclear. V was cut by 1 base and J by 1 base, with 10 bases left in between. The CDR3 extends over 15 amino acids. Germline V lookup: CDR1 SEHNR, CDR2 FQNEAQ (reference sequence). The chain's CDR3 is CASSLDLGRNTEAFF. The CDR3 DNA follows: TGTGCCAGCAGCTTAGACTTAGGCCGGAACACTGAAGCTTTCTTT.

This clonotype was detected only a few times. The chain links TRBV14 to TRBJ2-1; the D is unclear. V was shortened by 0 bases and J by 8 bases, with 11 bases between the two germline ends. The CDR3 is made up of 14 amino acids. Germline CDR1 SGHDN, CDR2 FVKESK. CDR3 region: CASSQDWADDEQFF. CDR3 bases: TGTGCCAGCAGCCAAGATTGGGCAGACGATGAGCAGTTCTTC.

The chain has TRBV3-1 and TRBJ2-7; D possibly corresponds to TRBD1 (6 bases). There are 12 residues in the CDR3. Germline V CDR1 and CDR2: LGHDT, YNNKEL (reference sequence). V dropped 3 bases and J dropped 7 bases, with 10 bases sitting between them. DNA for the CDR3: TGTGCCAGCAGCCAGGGACAATGGGAGCAGTACTTC. The encoded protein is CASSQGQWEQYF.

The rearrangement joins TRBV28 to TRBJ2-7, with D tentatively TRBD1 or TRBD2 (6 bases each). Germline CDR1 is MDHEN and CDR2 is SYDVKM. Trimming left V 7 bases short and J 5 bases short, with 21 bases between. This CDR3 has 15 amino acids. CDR3 sequence: CASTTPARGGDEQYF. CDR3 DNA sequence: TGTGCCAGCACTACACCGGCCAGGGGAGGTGACGAGCAGTACTTC.

This clonotype turned up a few times. This chain links TRBV7-2 with TRBJ2-7; 11 bases are shared with TRBD2. CDR3 length: 14 residues. Germline CDR1 SGHTA, CDR2 FQGNSA. Losses at the gene ends were 6 bases for V and 2 bases for J; bases not matched to a gene: 3. This chain's CDR3 is CASSKTSGAYEQYF. DNA of the CDR3: TGTGCCAGCAGTAAGACTAGCGGGGCCTACGAGCAGTACTTC.

The chain joins TRBV11-1 to TRBJ2-3; 10 bases map to TRBD2. This CDR3 is 16 amino acids long. The V segment lost 1 base and the J segment 8 bases; nucleotides outside the gene matches: 9. Germline V CDR1 and CDR2: SGHAT, FQDESV (reference sequence). The CDR3 here is CASSLELAGPAGTQYF. The CDR3 bases are TGTGCCAGCAGCTTAGAACTAGCGGGACCGGCCGGTACGCAGTATTTT.

This clonotype was seen more than once but under ten times. The rearrangement joins TRBV6-5 to TRBJ2-5; TRBD2 aligns across 9 bases. This CDR3 spans 18 amino acids. Germline V gene data show CDR1 as MNHEY and CDR2 as SVGAGI. Germline trimming cut 0 bases from V and 0 bases from J; bases unmatched to any gene: 8. The CDR3 here is CASSYSIVAGDHQETQYF. The DNA for the CDR3 is TGTGCCAGCAGTTACTCGATCGTAGCGGGGGATCACCAAGAGACCCAGTACTTC.

Ten or more counts support this clonotype. The CDR3 nucleotides are TGTGCCAGCAGCGGACTAGCGGGGGGATCGGGGGAGCAGTACTTC. Residues: CASSGLAGGSGEQYF. The chain combines TRBV2 with TRBJ2-7, with 14 bases lining up with TRBD2. J was trimmed by 7 bases and V by 6 bases; bases with no gene match: 8. Germline-derived CDR1 and CDR2 are SNHLY and FYNNEI. CDR3 length equals 15 residues.

The V gene is TRBV20-1, the J gene TRBJ2-3; D could derive from TRBD1 or TRBD2 (5 bases each). Germline V gene lookup returns CDR1 DFQATT and CDR2 SNEGSKA (reference sequence). V was shortened by 3 bases and J by 2 bases, with 18 bases between the two germline ends. The CDR3 extends over 16 amino acids. In nucleotides, the CDR3 is TGCAGTGCTAGGGTTCCGGGACCCGGACCCACAGATACGCAGTATTTT. The encoded protein is CSARVPGPGPTDTQYF.

The rearrangement uses TRBV4-2 and TRBJ2-2, with D possibly TRBD1 on 5 matching bases. The CDR3 runs to 15 residues. Germline V CDR1 and CDR2: LGHNA, YNFKEQ. V was clipped by 4 bases and J by 7 bases, with 16 bases between them. CDR3 protein: CASSPGQKKSGELFF. Written as DNA, the CDR3 is TGTGCCAGCAGCCCAGGACAAAAGAAGAGCGGGGAGCTGTTTTTT.

This clonotype was picked up many times. The chain recombines TRBV11-2 with TRBJ2-2; 8 nucleotides line up with TRBD2. There are 15 residues in the CDR3. The V and J ends lost 5 bases and 6 bases, in that order; junction bases with no gene match: 8. In germline, CDR1 is SGHAT, CDR2 FQNNGV. CDR3 coding DNA: TGTGCCAGCAGCCCCCTTCGGCGGGAGGCCGGGGAGCTGTTTTTT. It translates to CASSPLRREAGELFF.

This clonotype has just a few counts. The J gene is TRBJ2-2, the V gene TRBV13; TRBD1 agrees at 8 bases. Germline V CDR1 and CDR2: PRHDT, FYEKMQ (reference sequence). Unmatched junction bases numbered 2, after V lost 2 bases and J lost 0 bases. This CDR3 is 16 amino acids long. The CDR3 region has the DNA TGTGCCAGCAGCTTAAAGGGACAGGCGAACACCGGGGAGCTGTTTTTT. Its protein is CASSLKGQANTGELFF. The full variable domain, completed using reference TRBV13 and TRBJ2-2, is AAGVIQSPRHLIKEKRETATLKCYPIPRHDTVYWYQQGPGQDPQFLISFYEKMQSDKGSIPDRFSAQQFSDYHSELNMSSLELGDSALYFCASSLKGQANTGELFFGEGSRLTVL.

This clonotype came up a few times. This chain uses TRBV6-6 with TRBJ2-7; no reliable D call. Per germline, CDR1 MNHNY and CDR2 SVGAGI (reference sequence). This CDR3 comprises 12 residues. Trimming took off 6 bases at V and 4 bases at J, with 10 bases between the two ends. CDR3 protein: CASRTGLYEQYF. The CDR3 coding sequence is TGTGCCAGCAGGACGGGCCTATACGAGCAGTACTTC.

This clonotype was seen a handful of times. The CDR3 region is CASSYSPRSPQHF. DNA of the CDR3: TGTGCCAGCAGCTATAGTCCTAGGTCGCCCCAGCATTTT. The chain employs TRBV3-1 and TRBJ1-5; no definite D call. Trimming removed 5 bases at V and 9 bases at J, with 14 bases between. The germline V gene has CDR1 LGHDT and CDR2 YNNKEL (reference sequence). The CDR3 extends over 13 amino acids.

This clonotype appeared a few times. This chain links TRBV18 with TRBJ2-7; D remains ambiguous. V gave up 0 bases and J gave up 3 bases, with 6 bases separating them. In germline, CDR1 is KGHSH, CDR2 LQKENI. CDR3 length equals 13 residues. The CDR3 coding sequence is TGTGCCAGCTCACCACCCTCCCTCTACGAGCAGTACTTC. Amino acid sequence: CASSPPSLYEQYF.

In its sample, this clonotype was seen a few times. V usage is TRBV20-1 and J usage is TRBJ2-7; no clear D gene. V lost 1 base and J 3 bases, leaving 7 bases between the germline ends. Germline assignment: CDR1 DFQATT and CDR2 SNEGSKA (reference sequence). The CDR3 is 12 amino acids. The CDR3 loop reads CSARGTDYEQYF. The CDR3 coding sequence is TGCAGTGCTAGAGGGACGGACTACGAGCAGTACTTC.

The chain employs TRBV6-4 and TRBJ1-1; no reliable D call. Per germline, CDR1 MRHNA and CDR2 SNTAGT. The CDR3 is 14 amino acids. The ends were cut back, 4 bases at V and 6 bases at J, with 15 bases in the middle. The DNA of the CDR3 is TGTGCCAGCAGTGCTCAGACCGGGAGCGCTGAAGCTTTCTTT. Translating it yields CASSAQTGSAEAFF.

This sequence joins TRBV10-3 and TRBJ2-3, with D possibly being TRBD1 (5 bases). CDR1 ENHRY and CDR2 SYGVKD come from the germline V gene. The CDR3 is made up of 13 amino acids. V lost 3 bases and J lost 9, with 13 bases in between. CDR3 coding DNA: TGTGCCATCAGTGACGTCCCGGCAGGGACGCAGTATTTT. It yields the protein CAISDVPAGTQYF.

This clonotype was counted between two and nine times. The gene calls are TRBV13 and TRBJ2-1; TRBD1 or TRBD2 may be the D gene (5 bases each). Trimming cost V 2 bases and J 7 bases, with 15 bases left between them. The CDR3 totals 15 residues. The V gene's germline CDR1 is PRHDT and CDR2 FYEKMQ (reference sequence). The CDR3 region has the DNA TGTGCCAGCAGCTTAAGTGGGGGTGGGATTAATGAGCAGTTCTTC. Protein sequence: CASSLSGGGINEQFF.

V usage is TRBV11-2 and J usage is TRBJ2-3; 9 bases fit TRBD1. V trimming: 4 bases; J trimming: 3 bases; junction bases outside the gene matches: 8. Looked up from germline, CDR1 is SGHAT and CDR2 is FQNNGV. This CDR3 has 16 amino acids. CDR3: CASSSYRGRATDTQYF. For the CDR3, the DNA is TGTGCCAGCAGCTCCTACAGGGGGCGGGCGACAGATACGCAGTATTTT.

This clonotype showed up many times. V gene TRBV19 combines with J gene TRBJ2-7, with 8 bases lining up with TRBD1. This CDR3 is built from 13 residues. J lost 2 bases, V lost 8 bases, and 5 bases had no gene match. CDR1 is LNHDA and CDR2 is SQIVND in the germline V gene (reference sequence). Here the CDR3 reads CASGTGEAYEQYF. The CDR3 bases are TGTGCCAGTGGGACAGGAGAAGCCTACGAGCAGTACTTC.

The gene calls are TRBV12-3 or TRBV12-4 and TRBJ2-3; D gene uncertain. The CDR3 loop spans 15 amino acids. V was cut by 6 bases and J by 0 bases, with 13 bases left in between. CDR3 amino acids: CASSDPGDSTDTQYF. Here the CDR3 DNA reads TGTGCCAGCAGCGACCCCGGAGACAGCACAGATACGCAGTATTTT.

This clonotype was picked up a small number of times. CDR3: CSAMATSGSYEQYF. The CDR3 region has the DNA TGCAGTGCTATGGCGACTAGCGGTTCCTACGAGCAGTACTTC. The chain employs TRBV20-1 and TRBJ2-7, with TRBD2 identical over 9 bases. This CDR3 spans 14 amino acids. The junction had 5 bases not matched to a gene; V was cut back by 4 bases and J by 1 base. CDR1 DFQATT and CDR2 SNEGSKA come from the germline V gene (reference sequence).

The gene calls are TRBV5-1 and TRBJ2-1; possibly TRBD2 for D (6 bases). V was clipped by 0 bases and J by 7 bases, with 11 bases between them. The CDR3 is 14 residues long. Germline loops: CDR1 SGHRS, CDR2 YFSETQ. In DNA, the CDR3 is TGCGCCAGCAGCTTGGCTCGGGGAGGTAATGAGCAGTTCTTC. It is translated as CASSLARGGNEQFF.

This clonotype was seen only a few times. The V and J genes are TRBV7-9 and TRBJ1-1; D is ambiguous. Germline CDR1 SEHNR, CDR2 FQNEAQ (reference sequence). V was trimmed by 5 bases and J by 0 bases, leaving 13 bases between them. This CDR3 contains 15 residues. The CDR3 nucleotides read TGTGCCAGCAGCATCGGGAGCTCCATGAACACTGAAGCTTTCTTT. It codes for CASSIGSSMNTEAFF.